This section outlines one TCR beta chain sequence together with its context. Its antigen is still unknown. This sample stems from a study of cytomegalovirus exposure and HLA in healthy donors. The CDR3 contains 15 residues. In germline, CDR1 is KGHSH, CDR2 LQKENI. V lost 2 bases, J lost 1 base, and 9 bases lay in between. Whole-study results and caveats: The listing of 150 to 200 TCR beta chains classed them as cytomegalovirus-associated. TCR beta V- and J-gene trimming, according to a later analysis, was linked to a missense DCLRE1C variant.

The primer mix had 60 Vbeta and 13 Jbeta primers. This table comes from immunoSEQ multiplex PCR, and its TCRdb copy is limited to in-frame clones, with some not included. Among around 140,000 clones listed, roughly 79% were seen once. V and J are TRBV18 and TRBJ2-1, with D perhaps TRBD2 (6 bases). Sequenced material: PBMCs. The TCR comes from a woman aged 18-30 years in good health and CMV-seronegative. The CDR3 sequence: CASSPVAGSYNEQFF. Here the CDR3 DNA reads TGTGCCAGCTCACCAGTCGCGGGATCCTACAATGAGCAGTTCTTC.